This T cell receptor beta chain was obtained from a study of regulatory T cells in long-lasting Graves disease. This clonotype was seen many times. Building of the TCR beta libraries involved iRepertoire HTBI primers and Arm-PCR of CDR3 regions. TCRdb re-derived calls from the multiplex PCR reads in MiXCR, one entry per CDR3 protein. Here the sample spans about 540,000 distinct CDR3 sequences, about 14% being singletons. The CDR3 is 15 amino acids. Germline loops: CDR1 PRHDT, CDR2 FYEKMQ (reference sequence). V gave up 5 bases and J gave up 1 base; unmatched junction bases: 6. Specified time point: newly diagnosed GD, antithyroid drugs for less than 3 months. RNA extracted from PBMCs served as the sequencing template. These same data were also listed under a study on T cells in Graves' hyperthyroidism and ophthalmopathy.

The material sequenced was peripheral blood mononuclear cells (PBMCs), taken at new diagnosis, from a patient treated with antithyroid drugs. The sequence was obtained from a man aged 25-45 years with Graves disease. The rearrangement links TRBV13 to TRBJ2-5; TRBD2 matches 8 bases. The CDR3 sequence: CASSPGGMGQETQYF. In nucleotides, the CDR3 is TGTGCCAGCAGCCCGGGGGGGATGGGCCAAGAGACCCAGTACTTC. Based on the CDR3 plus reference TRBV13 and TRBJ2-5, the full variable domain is AAGVIQSPRHLIKEKRETATLKCYPIPRHDTVYWYQQGPGQDPQFLISFYEKMQSDKGSIPDRFSAQQFSDYHSELNMSSLELGDSALYFCASSPGGMGQETQYFGPGTRLLVL.